Below, 31 T cell receptor beta chains from the same sample are listed, as sequenced in a study of cytomegalovirus exposure and HLA in healthy donors. PCR primers comprised 60 Vbeta and 13 Jbeta primers. TCRdb's copy holds only in-frame clones and misses some; the assay was immunoSEQ multiplex PCR. This sample has about 180,000 clones, with 65% to 80% found just once. The material sequenced was PBMCs. The receptors stem from a woman in her 40s in good health and CMV-seronegative.

The rearrangement joins TRBV19 to TRBJ2-1; 8 bases agree with TRBD1. The length of the CDR3 is 13 residues. With 1 base clipped from V and 8 bases from J, the junction kept 1 base outside the gene matches. Germline CDR1 reads LNHDA; CDR2 reads SQIVND (reference sequence). The CDR3 region is CASSIATGDEQFF. CDR3 nucleotides: TGTGCCAGTAGTATAGCGACAGGGGATGAGCAGTTCTTC.

The V gene is TRBV25-1, the J gene TRBJ1-1, with D perhaps TRBD1 (6 bases). From germline, CDR1 is MGHDK and CDR2 SYGVNS. The CDR3 contains 15 residues. Trimming left V 0 bases short and J 3 bases short, with 11 bases between. The CDR3 protein is CASSEYTGRDTEAFF. The CDR3 DNA reads as TGTGCCAGCAGTGAATATACAGGGCGAGACACTGAAGCTTTCTTT.

The CDR3 sequence is CASLDRGLEQYF. DNA for the CDR3: TGTGCCAGCTTGGACAGGGGGCTTGAGCAGTACTTC. The chain employs TRBV2 and TRBJ2-7; 11 positions agree with TRBD1. Germline CDR1 and CDR2: SNHLY and FYNNEI. The trim removed 8 bases at V and 7 bases at J, leaving 4 bases unmatched. The CDR3 is made up of 12 amino acids.

This rearrangement joins TRBV12-5 to TRBJ2-5; 7 positions match TRBD1. From germline, CDR1 is LGHNT and CDR2 FRNRAP. After removal of 1 base from V and 4 bases from J, the junction contained 6 bases not matched to a gene. This CDR3 contains 15 residues. DNA for the CDR3: TGTGCTAGTGGTTTGGGGACAGGATTTCGAGAGACCCAGTACTTC. Protein: CASGLGTGFRETQYF.

This chain joins TRBV6-1 and TRBJ2-1; 9 bases fit TRBD1. The CDR3 loop spans 15 amino acids. The junction had 0 bases not matched to a gene; V was cut back by 1 base and J by 2 bases. CDR1 and CDR2 (germline): MNHNS, SASEGT. The CDR3 sequence: CASSEGTGAYNEQFF. CDR3 nucleotide sequence: TGTGCCAGCAGTGAAGGGACAGGGGCCTACAATGAGCAGTTCTTC.

This sequence joins TRBV15 and TRBJ2-3; 8 nucleotides align to TRBD1. The V and J ends lost 2 bases and 5 bases, in that order; junction bases with no gene match: 3. Germline-derived CDR1 and CDR2 are LNHNV and YYDKDF (reference sequence). This CDR3 has 14 amino acids. CDR3 residues: CATSRSDRGDTQYF. The CDR3 DNA reads TGTGCCACCAGCAGATCTGACAGGGGAGATACGCAGTATTTT.

The chain uses TRBV29-1 and TRBJ2-1; D possibly corresponds to TRBD2 (5 bases). Germline-derived CDR1 and CDR2 are SQVTM and ANQGSEA. The CDR3 loop spans 15 amino acids. V lost 7 bases and J lost 0, with 16 bases in between. CDR3 amino acids: CSGAEGGVSYNEQFF. Here the CDR3 DNA reads TGCAGCGGTGCCGAGGGCGGAGTCTCCTACAATGAGCAGTTCTTC.

This sequence joins TRBV7-2 and TRBJ2-1; 9 positions match TRBD2. The germline CDR1 and CDR2 sequences are SGHTA and FQGNSA. With V trimmed by 2 bases and J by 2 bases, 4 bases remained unmatched. There are 16 residues in the CDR3. The CDR3 nucleotides read TGTGCCAGCAGCTTAAGGGCTAGCGGGACCTACAATGAGCAGTTCTTC. Translating it yields CASSLRASGTYNEQFF.

The chain has TRBV7-9 and TRBJ1-5; D uncertain. The V and J ends lost 3 bases and 4 bases respectively, with 7 bases between them. Germline V gene data show CDR1 as SEHNR and CDR2 as FQNEAQ (reference sequence). The CDR3 length is 13 residues. The DNA of the CDR3 is TGTGCCAGCAGCTTGGGCCCTAATCAGCCCCAGCATTTT. Protein: CASSLGPNQPQHF.

This clone was detected only once. The chain carries TRBV7-9 and TRBJ1-1; no reliable D call. The CDR3 has 9 residues. Between the trimmed V and J ends, which lost 2 bases and 11 bases, there was a span of 3 bases. CDR1 and CDR2 (germline): SEHNR, FQNEAQ (reference sequence). The CDR3 DNA reads as TGTGCCAGCAGCTTACGGGCTTTCTTT. Translated, it gives CASSLRAFF. Combining the CDR3 with reference TRBV7-9 and TRBJ1-1 gives the whole variable domain DTGVSQNPRHKITKRGQNVTFRCDPISEHNRLYWYRQTLGQGPEFLTYFQNEAQLEKSRLLSDRFSAERPKGSFSTLEIQRTEQGDSAMYLCASSLRAFFGQGTRLTVV.

This clone was detected a few times. This chain joins TRBV9 and TRBJ2-7; D is perhaps TRBD1 (6 bases). The CDR3 totals 14 residues. The germline V and J ends were trimmed by 0 bases and 4 bases, with 11 bases remaining between them. CDR1 is SGDLS and CDR2 is YYNGEE in the germline V gene. The chain's CDR3 is CASSVAGAGYEQYF. The CDR3 nucleotides read TGTGCCAGCAGCGTAGCAGGGGCCGGTTACGAGCAGTACTTC. Variable domain in full (rest from reference TRBV9 and TRBJ2-7): DSGVTQTPKHLITATGQRVTLRCSPRSGDLSVYWYQQSLDQGLQFLIQYYNGEERAKGNILERFSAQQFPDLHSELNLSSLELGDSALYFCASSVAGAGYEQYFGPGTRLTVT.

To note about this clone: A junction end diverges from the germline sequence, so it may reflect a read error. J is TRBJ2-2 and V is TRBV19, with D possibly being TRBD2 (6 bases). CDR3 size: 14 residues. Germline assignment: CDR1 LNHDA and CDR2 SQIVND (reference sequence). Written as DNA, the CDR3 is TGTGCCAGCAGTACAACAGGCGGGGACGGGGAGCTGTTTTTT. Translating it yields CASSTTGGDGELFF. The full variable domain, completed using reference TRBV19 and TRBJ2-2, is DGGITQSPKYLFRKEGQNVTLSCEQNLNHDAMYWYRQDPGQGLRLIYYSQIVNDFQKGDIAEGYSVSREKKESFPLTVTSAQKNPTAFYLCASSTTGGDGELFFGEGSRLTVL.

This clone was detected only a few times. This rearrangement joins TRBV5-1 to TRBJ2-2; possibly TRBD1 for D (6 bases). V was pared by 0 bases and J by 10 bases, with 16 bases between. Germline V lookup: CDR1 SGHRS, CDR2 YFSETQ. The CDR3 contains 15 residues. The CDR3, as DNA: TGCGCCAGCAGCTTGGCACAGGGAGTTTGGCAGGAGCTGTTTTTT. Translation: CASSLAQGVWQELFF.

In the case of this clone: The junction and the germline gene differ at one end; a read error may be behind it. The chain uses TRBV7-2 and TRBJ1-2; 9 bases match TRBD1. CDR3 length equals 12 residues. Germline CDR1 is SGHTA and CDR2 is FQGNSA. CDR3 nucleotides: TGTGCCAGCAGCCCATGGGACAGGGCTCAATCCTTC. It encodes CASSPWDRAQSF.

This chain joins TRBV21-1 and TRBJ1-1; TRBD1, the table's D call, lacks a check against the DNA. TRBV21-1 is assigned pseudogene status. There are 17 residues in the CDR3. The CDR3, as DNA: TGTGCCAGCAGCACACCGGGACAGGGAGATCCGAACACTGAAGCTTTCTTT. Amino acid sequence: CASSTPGQGDPNTEAFF.

The rearrangement joins TRBV19 to TRBJ2-2, with 8 bases fitting TRBD1. This CDR3 is 14 amino acids long. CDR1 and CDR2 from the germline V gene are LNHDA and SQIVND (reference sequence). With 7 bases clipped from V and 6 bases from J, the junction kept 7 bases outside the gene matches. CDR3 amino acids: CASNLDRVAGELFF. The CDR3 DNA follows: TGTGCCAGTAATTTGGACAGGGTTGCCGGGGAGCTGTTTTTT.

This sequence joins TRBV7-9 and TRBJ2-6, with D unclear. The CDR3 spans 16 residues. Trimming took off 6 bases at V and 1 base at J, with 13 bases between the two ends. Germline CDR1 and CDR2: SEHNR and FQNEAQ (reference sequence). CDR3 residues: CASSPPSVSGANVLTF. For the CDR3, the DNA is TGTGCCAGCAGTCCCCCCTCCGTATCTGGGGCCAACGTCCTGACTTTC.

This clone has a single count. The chain links TRBV5-5 to TRBJ2-2; D is perhaps TRBD1 (5 bases). Germline CDR1 and CDR2: SGHKS and YYEKEE (reference sequence). This CDR3 has 13 residues. V lost 0 bases and J lost 6, with 6 bases in between. Written as DNA, the CDR3 is TGTGCCAGCAGCTTGGAAGGGGCCGGGGAGCTGTTTTTT. Residues: CASSLEGAGELFF. The full variable domain, in which reference TRBV5-5 and TRBJ2-2 provide the parts outside the CDR3, is DAGVTQSPTHLIKTRGQQVTLRCSPISGHKSVSWYQQVLGQGPQFIFQYYEKEERGRGNFPDRFSARQFPNYSSELNVNALLLGDSALYLCASSLEGAGELFFGEGSRLTVL.

The rearrangement joins TRBV29-1 to TRBJ2-5, with 12 bases lining up with TRBD1. The CDR3 has 13 amino acids. The trim removed 6 bases at V and 5 bases at J, leaving 4 bases unmatched. CDR1 is SQVTM and CDR2 is ANQGSEA in the germline V gene. The chain's CDR3 is CSVGQGARETQYF. CDR3 coding DNA: TGCAGCGTGGGACAGGGGGCTAGGGAGACCCAGTACTTC.

V gene TRBV23-1 combines with J gene TRBJ1-1; 8 bases are a match to TRBD1. TRBV23-1 is marked as an open reading frame, function uncertain. Trimming at V came to 3 bases and at J to 1 base, leaving 7 bases not matched to a gene. The CDR3 loop spans 16 amino acids. The DNA for the CDR3 is TGCGCCAGCAGTCACGGACAGGGCAAATCGAACACTGAAGCTTTCTTT. It encodes CASSHGQGKSNTEAFF.

The CDR3 loop reads CASSTNGLSYGYTF. Written as DNA, the CDR3 is TGTGCCAGCAGCACTAATGGTCTTAGCTATGGCTACACCTTC. The gene calls are TRBV9 and TRBJ1-2; D is undetermined. The CDR3 is 14 amino acids. CDR1 is SGDLS, CDR2 YYNGEE, per germline. V gave up 4 bases and J gave up 4 bases, with 14 bases separating them. The variable domain in full, with the rest retrieved from reference TRBV9 and TRBJ1-2, is DSGVTQTPKHLITATGQRVTLRCSPRSGDLSVYWYQQSLDQGLQFLIQYYNGEERAKGNILERFSAQQFPDLHSELNLSSLELGDSALYFCASSTNGLSYGYTFGSGTRLTVV.

This sequence joins TRBV5-1 and TRBJ2-1; 8 bases align to TRBD1. The V gene end was trimmed by 2 bases and the J gene end by 13 bases; junction bases not matched to a gene: 5. CDR1 is SGHRS and CDR2 is YFSETQ in the germline V gene. The length of the CDR3 is 12 residues. The DNA of the CDR3 is TGCGCCAGCAGCTTCACAGGGGGTGGTCAGTTCTTC. Translation: CASSFTGGGQFF.

The chain employs TRBV25-1 and TRBJ2-1; TRBD1 is a possible D gene (5 bases). CDR1 is MGHDK, CDR2 SYGVNS, per germline. The V end lost 4 bases, the J end lost 8 bases, and 12 bases lay between the germline ends. CDR3 length equals 13 residues. CDR3: CASSVQGLDEQFF. In DNA form, the CDR3 reads TGTGCCAGCAGTGTCCAGGGTTTAGATGAGCAGTTCTTC.

DNA of the CDR3: TGTGCCAGCAGCACAGGACAGGCGTACAATGAGCAGTTCTTC. This codes for CASSTGQAYNEQFF. The chain joins TRBV5-8 to TRBJ2-1; 7 bases line up with TRBD1. The CDR3 runs 14 residues. Losses at the gene ends were 4 bases for V and 4 bases for J; bases not matched to a gene: 5. CDR1 SGHTS and CDR2 YDEGEE come from the germline V gene.

This chain connects TRBV28 to TRBJ1-5, with D perhaps TRBD1 (6 bases). Germline values: CDR1 MDHEN, CDR2 SYDVKM. There are 17 residues in the CDR3. The CDR3 sequence is CATKRGAQESSHQPQHF. CDR3 DNA sequence: TGTGCTACTAAGCGGGGGGCGCAAGAAAGTTCCCATCAGCCCCAGCATTTT.

The rearrangement uses TRBV9 and TRBJ1-2, with D possibly being TRBD1 (6 bases). V was shortened by 0 bases and J by 4 bases, with 13 bases between the two germline ends. The CDR3 runs to 15 residues. Germline CDR1 SGDLS, CDR2 YYNGEE. CDR3 loop: CASSVANRVSYGYTF. CDR3 bases: TGTGCCAGCAGCGTAGCAAACAGGGTGAGCTATGGCTACACCTTC.

This rearrangement joins TRBV18 to TRBJ1-1; 8 bases map to TRBD1. Germline CDR1 is KGHSH and CDR2 is LQKENI. V was pared by 5 bases and J by 1 base, with 12 bases of the junction left unmatched. CDR3 length equals 17 residues. CDR3 sequence (DNA): TGTGCCAGCTCATTAGGACAGGGCAGGCACAGGAACACTGAAGCTTTCTTT. This codes for CASSLGQGRHRNTEAFF.

The chain recombines TRBV28 with TRBJ1-5; 8 bases map to TRBD1. CDR1 is MDHEN and CDR2 is SYDVKM in the germline V gene. Germline trimming cut 5 bases from V and 6 bases from J; bases unmatched to any gene: 6. This CDR3 spans 14 amino acids. The CDR3 DNA sequence: TGTGCCAGCAGTCCTACAGGGGGGCGTCAGCCCCAGCATTTT. It yields the protein CASSPTGGRQPQHF.

The chain is built from TRBV9 and TRBJ2-1; TRBD2 matches at 10 bases. Germline V CDR1 and CDR2: SGDLS, YYNGEE. V trimming: 2 bases; J trimming: 6 bases; junction bases outside the gene matches: 5. The CDR3 contains 15 residues. CDR3 nucleotides: TGTGCCAGCAGCGTCCAAGCGGGAGGGCCCAATGAGCAGTTCTTC. It is translated as CASSVQAGGPNEQFF.

This sequence joins TRBV6-5 and TRBJ2-1, with TRBD1 as a possible D gene (5 bases). The length of the CDR3 is 15 residues. V lost 8 bases to trimming and J lost 0 bases, with 14 bases between them. The germline gives CDR1 MNHEY, CDR2 SVGAGI. CDR3 sequence (DNA): TGTGCCAGCTGCCCCGGCAGGGTCTCCTACAATGAGCAGTTCTTC. Protein product: CASCPGRVSYNEQFF.

The CDR3 spells CASSQETSGTDTQYF. As DNA, the CDR3 is TGTGCCAGCAGCCAAGAAACTAGCGGCACAGATACGCAGTATTTT. This chain uses TRBV4-2 with TRBJ2-3, with 7 bases that match TRBD2. The length of the CDR3 is 15 residues. Trimming took 0 bases from V and 1 from J; bases not matched to a gene: 1. CDR1 LGHNA and CDR2 YNFKEQ come from the germline V gene.